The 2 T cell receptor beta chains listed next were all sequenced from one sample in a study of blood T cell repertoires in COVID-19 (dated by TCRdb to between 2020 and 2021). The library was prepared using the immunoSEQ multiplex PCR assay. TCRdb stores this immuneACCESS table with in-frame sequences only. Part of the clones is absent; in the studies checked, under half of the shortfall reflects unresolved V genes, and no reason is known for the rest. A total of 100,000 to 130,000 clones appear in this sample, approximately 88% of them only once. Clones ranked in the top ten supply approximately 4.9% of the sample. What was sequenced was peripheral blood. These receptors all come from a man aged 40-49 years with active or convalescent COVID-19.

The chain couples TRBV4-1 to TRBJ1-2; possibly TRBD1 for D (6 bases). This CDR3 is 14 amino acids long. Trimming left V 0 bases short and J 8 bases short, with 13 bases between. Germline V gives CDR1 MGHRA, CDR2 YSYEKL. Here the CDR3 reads CASSQDSGTYGYTF. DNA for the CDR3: TGCGCCAGCAGCCAAGATTCAGGGACATACGGCTACACCTTC.

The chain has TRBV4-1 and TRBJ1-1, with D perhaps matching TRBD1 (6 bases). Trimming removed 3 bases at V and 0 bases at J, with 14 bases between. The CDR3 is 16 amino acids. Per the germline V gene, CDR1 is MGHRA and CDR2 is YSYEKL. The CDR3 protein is CASSHSGAYMNTEAFF. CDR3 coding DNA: TGCGCCAGCAGCCACTCAGGGGCGTACATGAACACTGAAGCTTTCTTT.